The clone carrying this T cell receptor (beta chain) was counted a few times. The V gene end was trimmed by 0 bases and the J gene end by 4 bases; junction bases not matched to a gene: 15. The CDR3 runs 19 residues. Per germline, CDR1 SGHVS and CDR2 FQNEAQ. This specimen belongs to a study of patients and donors after allogeneic stem cell transplantation. In TCRdb, the RT-PCR reads were re-called with MiXCR into one record per CDR3 protein. In the table there are hundreds of thousands of distinct CDR3 sequences, 16% of which are singletons. The chain recombines TRBV7-8 with TRBJ2-1; 7 positions agree with TRBD1. What was sequenced was blood, either unsorted or a sorted T cell fraction (not recorded which). The TCR sequence derives from a human donor who was either an allogeneic HSCT recipient or a stem cell or donor lymphocyte infusion donor (not recorded which). It is not recorded whose cells these are; they may come from a transplant donor. The CDR3 region is CASSLAWTGFTAVYNEQFF. The CDR3 nucleotides read TGTGCCAGCAGCTTAGCCTGGACAGGTTTTACGGCGGTGTACAATGAGCAGTTCTTC.